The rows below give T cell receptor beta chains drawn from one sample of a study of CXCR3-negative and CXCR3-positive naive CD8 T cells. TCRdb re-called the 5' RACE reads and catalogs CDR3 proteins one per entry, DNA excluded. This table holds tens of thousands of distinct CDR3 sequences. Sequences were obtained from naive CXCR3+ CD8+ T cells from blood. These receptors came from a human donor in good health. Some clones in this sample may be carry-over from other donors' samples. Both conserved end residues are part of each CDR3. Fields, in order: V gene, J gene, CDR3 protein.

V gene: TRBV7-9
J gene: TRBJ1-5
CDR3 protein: CASSFTGDSNQTQHF

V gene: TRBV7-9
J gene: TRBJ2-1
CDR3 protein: CASSQEGNEQLF

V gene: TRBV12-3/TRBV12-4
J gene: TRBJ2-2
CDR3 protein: CASLPTANTGELFF

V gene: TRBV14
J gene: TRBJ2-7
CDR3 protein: CASSQDTSAYYEQYF

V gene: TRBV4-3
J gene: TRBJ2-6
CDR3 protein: CASSQDAPPSSGANVLTF

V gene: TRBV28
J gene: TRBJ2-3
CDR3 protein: CASSFYGRGGGTDTQYF

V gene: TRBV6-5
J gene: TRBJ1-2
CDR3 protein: CASSSRQGYGYTF

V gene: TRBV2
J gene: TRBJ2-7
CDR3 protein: CASSVSRDGYEQYF

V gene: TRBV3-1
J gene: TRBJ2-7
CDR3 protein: CASSPHPAGDFSYEQYF

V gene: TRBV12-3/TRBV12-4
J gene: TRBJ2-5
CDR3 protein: CASSPTGSETQYF

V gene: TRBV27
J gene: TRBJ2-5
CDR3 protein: CTSSPAGKETQYF

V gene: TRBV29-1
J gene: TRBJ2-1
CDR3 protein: CSVALGASLNEQFF

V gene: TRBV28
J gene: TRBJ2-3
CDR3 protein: CASSLETSTDTQYF

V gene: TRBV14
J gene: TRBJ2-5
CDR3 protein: CASSPQLAIWGETQYF

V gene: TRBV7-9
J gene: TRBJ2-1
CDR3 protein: CASSLGWASGEYNEQFF

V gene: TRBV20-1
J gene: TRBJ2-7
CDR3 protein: CSARDVWAEQYF

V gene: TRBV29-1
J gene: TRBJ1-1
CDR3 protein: CSVRQGLNTEAFF

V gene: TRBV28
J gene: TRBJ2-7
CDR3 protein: CASRDREGSYEQYF

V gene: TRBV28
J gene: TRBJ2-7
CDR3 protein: CASSGTGGFSYEQYF

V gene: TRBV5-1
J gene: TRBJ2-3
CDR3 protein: CASSFGGLAEDTQYF

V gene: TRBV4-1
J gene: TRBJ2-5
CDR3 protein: CASSQESGMETQYF

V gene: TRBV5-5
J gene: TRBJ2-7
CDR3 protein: CASSFADSYYEQYF

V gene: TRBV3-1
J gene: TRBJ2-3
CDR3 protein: CASSQRGDTQYF

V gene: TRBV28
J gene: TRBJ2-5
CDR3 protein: CASSRGWRGDGTQYF

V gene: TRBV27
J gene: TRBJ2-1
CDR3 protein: CASSSQRDPYNEQFF

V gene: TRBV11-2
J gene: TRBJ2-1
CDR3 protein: CASSRGGRGVWRNEQFF

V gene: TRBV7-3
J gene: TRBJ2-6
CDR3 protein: CASSPSGGGANVLTF

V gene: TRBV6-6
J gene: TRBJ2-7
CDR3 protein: CASTPGSEQYF

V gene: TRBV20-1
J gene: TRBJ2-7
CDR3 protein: CSARNTGPTGGGDEQYF

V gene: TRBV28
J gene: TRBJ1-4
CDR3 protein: CASSLVWEKLFF